These 22 T cell receptor beta chains came from one sample sequenced in a study of shared clonotypes between healthy human individuals. Sequencing used immunoSEQ multiplex PCR; TCRdb keeps in-frame clones, though not all of them. The sample includes around 1,900,000 clones, approximately 92% of them seen just once. CD8 cells classed as naive were CD45RO-negative and positively selected for CCR7, excluding terminally differentiated effector memory CD45RA+ cells. The specimen was naive CD8+ T cells from PBMCs. The receptors were gathered from a man between 18 and 35 years old in good health. Some clones in this sample may be carry-over from other donors' samples.

This rearrangement joins TRBV14 to TRBJ1-3; no definite D call. Trimming took off 1 base at V and 0 bases at J, with 7 bases between the two ends. This CDR3 contains 15 residues. The V gene's germline CDR1 is SGHDN and CDR2 FVKESK. DNA of the CDR3: TGTGCCAGCAGCCAAGTATATATCTCTGGAAACACCATATATTTT. This translates into CASSQVYISGNTIYF.

There are a few counts of this clone. The J gene is TRBJ1-2, the V gene TRBV23-1; TRBD1 is a possible D gene (5 bases). TRBV23-1 belongs to the ORF category, with a function that is uncertain. This CDR3 is built from 14 residues. The V end was cut by 4 bases, the J end by 4 bases, with 13 bases between. CDR3 sequence: CASSPPTAGYGYTF. For the CDR3, the DNA is TGCGCCAGCAGTCCCCCGACAGCGGGCTATGGCTACACCTTC.

The V and J genes are TRBV6-5 and TRBJ2-4, with 9 bases fitting TRBD1. Trimming cost V 7 bases and J 7 bases; bases outside gene matches: 5. Germline CDR1 is MNHEY and CDR2 is SVGAGI. The CDR3 loop spans 13 amino acids. The CDR3 nucleotides are TGTGCCAGCACGCCTGGGACAGGGAACATTCAGTACTTC. This gives the protein CASTPGTGNIQYF.

CDR3 loop: CASSLRGQQETQYF. DNA for the CDR3: TGTGCCAGCAGTTTAAGGGGTCAGCAAGAGACCCAGTACTTC. The chain links TRBV27 to TRBJ2-5; D might be TRBD1 (5 bases). This CDR3 is 14 amino acids long. Germline CDR1 MNHEY, CDR2 SMNVEV (reference sequence). V shed 2 bases and J shed 2 bases, with 9 bases lying between them.

This chain joins TRBV5-6 and TRBJ1-2, with 7 bases aligning to TRBD1. CDR1 is SGHDT, CDR2 YYEEEE, per germline. The V and J ends lost 4 bases and 9 bases, in that order; junction bases with no gene match: 9. The CDR3 loop spans 13 amino acids. The CDR3 reads CASSLGQGVRYTF. CDR3 in DNA: TGTGCCAGCAGCCTTGGGCAGGGGGTGCGCTACACCTTC.

This chain joins TRBV11-2 and TRBJ2-5, with D possibly being TRBD2 (6 bases). The CDR3 totals 14 residues. Trimming cost V 2 bases and J 4 bases, with 11 bases left between them. Per the germline V gene, CDR1 is SGHAT and CDR2 is FQNNGV. As DNA, the CDR3 is TGTGCCAGCAGCTTATTGGCGGGAACAGAGACCCAGTACTTC. Its protein is CASSLLAGTETQYF.

The V call is TRBV7-2, the J call TRBJ2-3; 14 bases line up with TRBD2. V gave up 5 bases and J gave up 3 bases; unmatched junction bases: 13. The CDR3 spans 19 residues. CDR1 is SGHTA, CDR2 FQGNSA, per germline. For the CDR3, the DNA is TGTGCCAGCAGCCCCGGGACTAGCGGGAGAAGGGGTGGGACAGATACGCAGTATTTT. Protein product: CASSPGTSGRRGGTDTQYF.

This clone appeared once. The V call is TRBV10-3, the J call TRBJ2-1, with D hard to call. This CDR3 contains 14 residues. Trimming left V 3 bases short and J 8 bases short, with 14 bases between. The germline CDR1 and CDR2 sequences are ENHRY and SYGVKD. CDR3 amino acids: CAISDFDVGYEQFF. In DNA, the CDR3 is TGTGCCATCAGTGACTTCGATGTGGGCTATGAGCAGTTCTTC.

The rearrangement links TRBV6-1 to TRBJ1-3; tentative D call: TRBD1 (5 bases). The CDR3 totals 16 residues. Germline V lookup: CDR1 MNHNS, CDR2 SASEGT. The V and J ends lost 1 base and 4 bases respectively, with 14 bases between them. The CDR3 coding sequence is TGTGCCAGCAGTGAAGGACAGACCGTGGTGGGAAACACCATATATTTT. The encoded protein is CASSEGQTVVGNTIYF.

V and J are TRBV18 and TRBJ1-1; a weak D match, TRBD1 (5 bases). Between the trimmed V and J ends, which lost 4 bases and 8 bases, there was a span of 11 bases. CDR1 and CDR2 (germline): KGHSH, LQKENI. CDR3 length: 12 residues. CDR3 amino acids: CASSLPGTEAFF. The DNA for the CDR3 is TGTGCCAGCTCACTTCCTGGGACGGAAGCTTTCTTT.

The chain couples TRBV13 to TRBJ2-7, with 8 bases lining up with TRBD1. V lost 5 bases to trimming and J lost 1 base; unmatched junction nucleotides: 4. CDR1 is PRHDT, CDR2 FYEKMQ, per germline (reference sequence). CDR3 size: 14 residues. The CDR3 region has the DNA TGTGCCAGCAGCCCAACAGGGGGATCCTACGAGCAGTACTTC. Its translation is CASSPTGGSYEQYF.

As concerns this clone: This sample also contains other DNA sequences that code for the same CDR3. The chain carries TRBV13 and TRBJ2-2, with D uncertain. V was clipped by 1 base and J by 1 base, with 4 bases between them. CDR3 length: 14 residues. Germline loops: CDR1 PRHDT, CDR2 FYEKMQ (reference sequence). The CDR3, as DNA: TGTGCCAGCAGCTTAGAGGGGAACACCGGGGAGCTGTTTTTT. Protein sequence: CASSLEGNTGELFF.

The V and J genes are TRBV25-1 and TRBJ2-2; no definite D call. This CDR3 spans 12 amino acids. Trimming removed 3 bases at V and 8 bases at J, with 7 bases between. The germline V gene encodes CDR1 MGHDK and CDR2 SYGVNS. The CDR3 DNA reads TGTGCCAGCAGTGAGACCTTAGGGGAGCTGTTTTTT. Translated: CASSETLGELFF.

The V and J genes are TRBV27 and TRBJ2-2, with 13 positions matching TRBD2. This CDR3 has 15 residues. V was clipped by 7 bases and J by 6 bases; unmatched bases: 5. Germline V gene lookup returns CDR1 MNHEY and CDR2 SMNVEV (reference sequence). The CDR3 sequence is CASKGLAGVAGELFF. DNA of the CDR3: TGTGCCAGCAAAGGACTAGCGGGAGTGGCCGGGGAGCTGTTTTTT.

For this clone: Distinct nucleotide sequences in the sample also encode this CDR3. The rearrangement links TRBV27 to TRBJ2-3; unclear D gene. This CDR3 region has 13 residues. Looked up from germline, CDR1 is MNHEY and CDR2 is SMNVEV (reference sequence). The V gene lost 2 bases and the J gene lost 0 bases, with 3 bases spanning the gap. For the CDR3, the DNA is TGTGCCAGCAGTTTAGGAAGCACAGATACGCAGTATTTT. Amino acids: CASSLGSTDTQYF.

Comment on this clone: The CDR3 end shows no conserved phenylalanine or tryptophan, and so a read error is likely. The DNA is omitted, as the CDR3 cannot be located on it reliably, and the CDR3 follows TCRdb's listing. This chain connects TRBV6-4 to TRBJ2-7. In germline, CDR1 is MRHNA, CDR2 SNTAGT. The CDR3 spans 8 residues, counting both ends. The CDR3 sequence: CATEARES.

The chain recombines TRBV7-9 with TRBJ1-5; TRBD1 matches at 7 bases. CDR1 and CDR2 from the germline V gene are SEHNR and FQNEAQ (reference sequence). V shed 2 bases and J 6 bases; nucleotides not matched to a gene: 10. CDR3 length equals 16 residues. CDR3 sequence: CASSLSSDRRVQPQHF. The CDR3 DNA is TGTGCCAGCAGCTTAAGCTCGGACAGGCGGGTTCAGCCCCAGCATTTT.

The chain uses TRBV13 and TRBJ1-2; 7 bases fit TRBD1. Looked up from germline, CDR1 is PRHDT and CDR2 is FYEKMQ (reference sequence). The CDR3 length is 14 residues. V lost 5 bases, J lost 5 bases, and 8 bases stayed unmatched. The CDR3 DNA reads as TGTGCCAGCAGCAGTGGGGGACAGCTGTATGGCTACACCTTC. This gives the protein CASSSGGQLYGYTF. Full variable domain (remainder filled in from reference TRBV13 and TRBJ1-2): AAGVIQSPRHLIKEKRETATLKCYPIPRHDTVYWYQQGPGQDPQFLISFYEKMQSDKGSIPDRFSAQQFSDYHSELNMSSLELGDSALYFCASSSGGQLYGYTFGSGTRLTVV.

The chain couples TRBV19 to TRBJ1-5; unclear D gene. The V gene's germline CDR1 is LNHDA and CDR2 SQIVND (reference sequence). V lost 5 bases to trimming and J lost 3 bases, with 11 bases between them. The CDR3 consists of 14 residues. CDR3 amino acids: CASSYTGVNQPQHF. The CDR3 bases are TGTGCCAGTAGTTACACCGGGGTCAATCAGCCCCAGCATTTT.

V gene TRBV28 combines with J gene TRBJ1-5, with 7 bases lining up with TRBD1. The CDR3 is 15 residues long. Trimming at V came to 3 bases and at J to 3 bases, leaving 5 bases not matched to a gene. Germline CDR1 and CDR2: MDHEN and SYDVKM. CDR3 nucleotides: TGTGCCAGCAGTTTGTGGACAGGCCTCAATCAGCCCCAGCATTTT. Residues: CASSLWTGLNQPQHF.

With regard to this clone: The same CDR3 also results from other DNA sequences found in this sample. The V and J genes are TRBV7-9 and TRBJ2-7; D is unresolved. Germline V gene data show CDR1 as SEHNR and CDR2 as FQNEAQ (reference sequence). This CDR3 is built from 13 residues. Trimming left V 5 bases short and J 3 bases short, with 11 bases between. In DNA form, the CDR3 reads TGTGCCAGCAGCCTACCCCCCGGCTACGAGCAGTACTTC. Translated: CASSLPPGYEQYF. Supplemented by reference TRBV7-9 and TRBJ2-7, the full variable domain reads DTGVSQNPRHKITKRGQNVTFRCDPISEHNRLYWYRQTLGQGPEFLTYFQNEAQLEKSRLLSDRFSAERPKGSFSTLEIQRTEQGDSAMYLCASSLPPGYEQYFGPGTRLTVT.

The genes are TRBV19 and TRBJ2-1; D is unresolved. Per germline, CDR1 LNHDA and CDR2 SQIVND (reference sequence). CDR3 length: 15 amino acids. Trimming took off 3 bases at V and 6 bases at J, with 15 bases between the two ends. This chain's CDR3 is CASSILLVYVNEQFF. CDR3 bases: TGTGCCAGTAGTATTCTGCTAGTGTATGTCAATGAGCAGTTCTTC.